The following is a TCR beta chain sequence with its context. Adults between roughly 18 and 89 years of age took part from about 24 US areas. Trimming at V came to 6 bases and at J to 7 bases, leaving 3 bases not matched to a gene. The germline CDR1 and CDR2 sequences are SGHRS and YFSETQ. This CDR3 is 14 amino acids long. The entry originates in a study of blood T cell repertoires in COVID-19. About the study: T cells, B-cell-depleted T cells, or PBMCs supplied cDNA or gDNA.

Clones were read by immunoSEQ multiplex PCR, and TCRdb kept only the in-frame ones, dropping some. The profile covers about 330,000 clones, with roughly 90% appearing a single time and under 20% taken by the ten largest. The sequence came from a woman in her thirties who had recovered from COVID-19. The sample was PBMCs or T cells enriched from blood (not recorded which). The chain links TRBV5-1 to TRBJ2-1; 14 nucleotides align to TRBD2. Written as DNA, the CDR3 is TGCGCCAGCAAGGGGACTAGCGGGAGTAATGAGCAGTTCTTC. It is translated as CASKGTSGSNEQFF. Full variable domain (outside the CDR3, taken from reference TRBV5-1 and TRBJ2-1): KAGVTQTPRYLIKTRGQQVTLSCSPISGHRSVSWYQQTPGQGLQFLFEYFSETQRNKGNFPGRFSGRQFSNSRSEMNVSTLELGDSALYLCASKGTSGSNEQFFGPGTRLTVL.